The 17 T cell receptor beta chains reported below all come from one sample, sequenced in a study of T cell repertoires in cytomegalovirus infection. TCRdb reanalysed the reads using MiXCR and keeps one entry per CDR3 protein. This sample carries 90,000 to 120,000 distinct CDR3 sequences, 20% to 30% of them seen once, and the ten largest clones take 30% to 40%. Sequenced: CD8+ T cells from PBMCs. Receptors originate from a human donor in good health (CMV status not recorded). Some clones in this sample may be carry-over from other donors' samples.

This clonotype has at least ten counts. The chain couples TRBV20-1 to TRBJ1-4; the D gene is possibly TRBD1 (6 bases). The length of the CDR3 is 13 residues. The V end lost 6 bases, the J end lost 15 bases, and 23 bases lay between the germline ends. Per germline, CDR1 DFQATT and CDR2 SNEGSKA (reference sequence). The CDR3 nucleotides read TGCAGTGCAACGGTGGTGGACAGCGATCCAATGTTTTTT. Protein: CSATVVDSDPMFF.

This clonotype has a handful of counts. A read error is possible here, since a much larger clone lies one base away. The chain joins TRBV7-2 to TRBJ2-7, with D unresolved. Trimming left V 2 bases short and J 3 bases short, with 11 bases between. CDR1 and CDR2 (germline): SGHTA, FQGNSA. The CDR3 is 14 residues long. The CDR3 region is CASSLRGVGYEQYF. In DNA form, the CDR3 reads TGTGCCAGCAGCTTACGTGGGGTCGGCTACGAGCAGTACTTC.

There are many counts of this clonotype. J is TRBJ1-4 and V is TRBV10-3; no clear D. CDR1 and CDR2 (germline): ENHRY, SYGVKD. This CDR3 has 17 amino acids. Trimming took 5 bases from V and 4 from J, leaving 20 bases between them. CDR3 DNA sequence: TGTGCCATCAGTTTCAGTCATCAGGAGGTTGTTAATGAAAAACTGTTTTTT. Translated: CAISFSHQEVVNEKLFF.

This clonotype has at least ten counts. The chain couples TRBV6-2 or TRBV6-3 to TRBJ1-5; D possibly corresponds to TRBD1 (6 bases). The V gene lost 0 bases and the J gene lost 5 bases, with 20 bases spanning the gap. From germline, CDR1 is MNHEY and CDR2 SVGEGT. This CDR3 comprises 18 residues. Written as DNA, the CDR3 is TGTGCCAGCAGTTACTCGAGTCTCCGGGACATAAGGGATCAGCCCCAGCATTTT. It is translated as CASSYSSLRDIRDQPQHF.

In its sample, this clonotype was seen a few times. The rearrangement joins TRBV10-2 to TRBJ2-7; TRBD2 matches 8 bases. Losses at the gene ends were 2 bases for V and 6 bases for J; bases not matched to a gene: 9. The CDR3 has 15 amino acids. The V gene's germline CDR1 is WSHSY and CDR2 SAAADI. The CDR3 region is CASSETHPGGGEQYF. DNA for the CDR3: TGCGCCAGCAGTGAGACTCATCCCGGGGGGGGCGAGCAGTACTTC.

V usage is TRBV4-3 and J usage is TRBJ1-6; unclear D gene. This CDR3 spans 15 amino acids. The germline CDR1 and CDR2 sequences are LGHNA and YSLEER. V lost 0 bases and J lost 7, with 10 bases in between. CDR3 sequence (DNA): TGCGCCAGCAGCCAAGATGCCCGGGGAAATTCACCCCTCCACTTT. The encoded protein is CASSQDARGNSPLHF.

The chain joins TRBV4-3 to TRBJ2-7, with 9 bases aligning to TRBD2. The CDR3 spans 15 residues. J was trimmed by 4 bases and V by 3 bases; bases with no gene match: 7. Germline loops: CDR1 LGHNA, CDR2 YSLEER. CDR3: CASSQGVAGVYEQYF. The CDR3 coding sequence is TGCGCCAGCAGCCAGGGGGTAGCGGGAGTGTACGAGCAGTACTTC.

This clonotype was counted only a few times. CDR3 coding DNA: TGTGCCAGCAGTTTAAGCTCAGCGGGGGGGCAGGGCGGGGAGCTGTTTTTT. The encoded protein is CASSLSSAGGQGGELFF. The genes are TRBV12-3 or TRBV12-4 and TRBJ2-2, with 10 bases lining up with TRBD2. This CDR3 has 17 amino acids. V lost 2 bases, J lost 7 bases, and 10 bases stayed unmatched.

The chain is built from TRBV20-1 and TRBJ2-7; 7 positions match TRBD1. Germline CDR1 reads DFQATT; CDR2 reads SNEGSKA (reference sequence). The CDR3 consists of 14 residues. Trimming at V came to 6 bases and at J to 0 bases, leaving 8 bases not matched to a gene. The DNA of the CDR3 is TGCAGTGCCCCAGCACAGGGGTCCTCCTACGAGCAGTACTTC. Translating it yields CSAPAQGSSYEQYF.

This chain uses TRBV24-1 with TRBJ2-1, with D perhaps matching TRBD1 (5 bases). Germline V gene sequence: CDR1 KGHDR, CDR2 SFDVKD. The CDR3 is 14 residues long. The V and J ends lost 6 bases and 2 bases respectively, with 10 bases between them. For the CDR3, the DNA is TGTGCCACCAGTCCCACGGACACCTACAATGAGCAGTTCTTC. Translating gives CATSPTDTYNEQFF.

This clonotype has a handful of counts. V is TRBV27 and J is TRBJ1-5, with 8 nucleotides matching TRBD1. Germline CDR1 reads MNHEY; CDR2 reads SMNVEV (reference sequence). V shed 3 bases and J 7 bases; nucleotides not matched to a gene: 8. This CDR3 region has 15 residues. CDR3 residues: CASSLGQGAGQPQHF. Here the CDR3 DNA reads TGTGCCAGCAGTTTGGGTCAGGGGGCAGGACAGCCCCAGCATTTT.

This chain connects TRBV5-1 to TRBJ2-2; no reliable D call. Germline loops: CDR1 SGHRS, CDR2 YFSETQ. The CDR3 extends over 14 amino acids. The V and J ends lost 0 bases and 4 bases respectively, with 7 bases between them. The CDR3 is CASSLAHLTGELFF. In DNA form, the CDR3 reads TGCGCCAGCAGCTTGGCACACCTCACCGGGGAGCTGTTTTTT.

This chain links TRBV7-4 with TRBJ1-1; D is uncertain. In germline, CDR1 is SGHVT, CDR2 SQSDAQ. The CDR3 length is 11 residues. The V end was cut by 5 bases, the J end by 10 bases, with 11 bases between. The CDR3 sequence is CASSETPGAFF. In DNA, the CDR3 is TGTGCCAGCAGCGAGACCCCGGGAGCTTTCTTT.

This clonotype was counted only a few times. The chain recombines TRBV5-1 with TRBJ2-7; possible D gene TRBD1, 5 bases. CDR1 is SGHRS and CDR2 is YFSETQ in the germline V gene. The germline V and J ends were trimmed by 3 bases and 5 bases, with 21 bases remaining between them. CDR3 length equals 16 residues. The CDR3 DNA follows: TGCGCCAGCAGCTCGCATAGCCCCAGGGTCGGACACGAGCAGTACTTC. It translates to CASSSHSPRVGHEQYF.

This clonotype showed up just a few times. The chain combines TRBV10-2 with TRBJ2-1, with 8 positions matching TRBD2. Germline V gene lookup returns CDR1 WSHSY and CDR2 SAAADI. Germline trimming cut 5 bases from V and 8 bases from J; bases unmatched to any gene: 2. The CDR3 runs 12 residues. The CDR3 loop is CASSTGGDEQFF. In DNA, the CDR3 is TGCGCCAGCAGTACGGGGGGGGATGAGCAGTTCTTC.

The V and J genes are TRBV3-1 and TRBJ2-6; 8 bases fit TRBD1. The V gene end was trimmed by 3 bases and the J gene end by 2 bases; junction bases not matched to a gene: 6. This CDR3 comprises 17 residues. The V gene's germline CDR1 is LGHDT and CDR2 YNNKEL (reference sequence). CDR3 residues: CASSHAPGGTGANVLTF. The CDR3 DNA sequence: TGTGCCAGCAGCCATGCCCCAGGGGGCACTGGGGCCAACGTCCTGACTTTC.

This clonotype was counted only a few times. CDR3 DNA sequence: TGTGCCAGCAGTTACTCGGACAGGTGGAACTACGAGCAGTACTTC. This translates into CASSYSDRWNYEQYF. The J gene is TRBJ2-7, the V gene TRBV6-2 or TRBV6-3; 7 nucleotides match TRBD1. The J segment lost 3 bases and the V segment lost 0 bases, leaving 5 bases of the junction unmatched. Germline CDR1 MNHEY, CDR2 SVGEGT. The CDR3 is made up of 15 amino acids.